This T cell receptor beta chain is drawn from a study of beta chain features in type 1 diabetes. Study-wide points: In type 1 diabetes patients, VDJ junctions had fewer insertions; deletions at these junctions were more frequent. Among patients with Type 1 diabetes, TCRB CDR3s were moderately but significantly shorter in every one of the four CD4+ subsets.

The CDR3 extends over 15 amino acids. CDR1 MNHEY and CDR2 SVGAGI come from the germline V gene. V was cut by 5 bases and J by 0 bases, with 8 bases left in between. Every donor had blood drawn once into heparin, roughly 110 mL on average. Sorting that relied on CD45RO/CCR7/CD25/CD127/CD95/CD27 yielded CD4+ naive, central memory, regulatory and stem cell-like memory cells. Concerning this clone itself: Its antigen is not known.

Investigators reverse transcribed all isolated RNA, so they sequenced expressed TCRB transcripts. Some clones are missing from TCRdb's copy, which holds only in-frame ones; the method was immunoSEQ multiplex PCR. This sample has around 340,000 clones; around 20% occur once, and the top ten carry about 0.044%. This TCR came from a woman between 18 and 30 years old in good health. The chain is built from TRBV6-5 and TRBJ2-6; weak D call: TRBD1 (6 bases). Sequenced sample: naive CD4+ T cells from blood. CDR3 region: CASSTGTSGANVLTF. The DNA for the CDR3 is TGTGCCAGCAGTACAGGGACCTCTGGGGCCAACGTCCTGACTTTC.